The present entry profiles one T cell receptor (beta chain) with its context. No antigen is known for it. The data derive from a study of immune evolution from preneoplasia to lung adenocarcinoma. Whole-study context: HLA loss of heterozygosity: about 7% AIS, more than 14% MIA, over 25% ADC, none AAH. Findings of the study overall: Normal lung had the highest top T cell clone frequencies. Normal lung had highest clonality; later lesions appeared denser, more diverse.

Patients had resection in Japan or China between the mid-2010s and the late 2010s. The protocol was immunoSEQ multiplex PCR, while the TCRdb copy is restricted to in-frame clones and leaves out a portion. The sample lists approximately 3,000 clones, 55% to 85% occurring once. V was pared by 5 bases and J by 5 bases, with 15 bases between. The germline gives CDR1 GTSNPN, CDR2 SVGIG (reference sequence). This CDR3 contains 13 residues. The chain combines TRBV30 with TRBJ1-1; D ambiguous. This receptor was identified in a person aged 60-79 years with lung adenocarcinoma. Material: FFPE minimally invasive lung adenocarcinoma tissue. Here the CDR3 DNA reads TGTGCCTGGTGGCAGAGCGCGGGAACTGAAGCTTTCTTT. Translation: CAWWQSAGTEAFF.